Following are 13 T cell receptor beta chains from one sample sequenced in a study of blood T cell repertoires in COVID-19. Libraries were prepared by immunoSEQ multiplex PCR; TCRdb keeps only in-frame clonotypes and omits some of them. Of some 240,000 clones listed, 88% are singletons. Sequenced sample: peripheral blood. These receptors were collected from a woman between 70 and 85 years old with COVID-19, enrolled during active disease.

This clone came up once. The junction does not match germline at one end; this may be a read error. The gene calls are TRBV3-1 (or the pseudogene TRBV3-2) and TRBJ1-2; unclear D gene. The CDR3 is made up of 13 amino acids. From germline, CDR1 is LGHDT and CDR2 YNNKEL (reference sequence). CDR3 sequence: CASSQEQFYDYTF. The CDR3 DNA is TGTGCCAGCAGCCAAGAGCAGTTTTATGACTACACCTTC.

There are a few counts of this clone. This chain uses TRBV5-1 with TRBJ1-1; 9 nucleotides align to TRBD1. The CDR3 is 14 amino acids. CDR1 and CDR2 from the germline V gene are SGHRS and YFSETQ. V shed 4 bases, J shed 5 bases, and the junction held 6 bases outside the gene matches. The CDR3 here is CASSVNRGLTEAFF. The CDR3 coding sequence is TGCGCCAGCAGCGTGAACAGGGGGCTTACTGAAGCTTTCTTT. The full variable domain, completed using reference TRBV5-1 and TRBJ1-1, is KAGVTQTPRYLIKTRGQQVTLSCSPISGHRSVSWYQQTPGQGLQFLFEYFSETQRNKGNFPGRFSGRQFSNSRSEMNVSTLELGDSALYLCASSVNRGLTEAFFGQGTRLTVV.

This clone showed up just a few times. The chain is built from TRBV3-1 (or the pseudogene TRBV3-2) and TRBJ1-5; D not certain. This CDR3 contains 13 residues. With 5 bases removed from V and 9 bases from J, the gap between germline ends came to 14 bases. CDR1 and CDR2 from the germline V gene are LGHDT and YNNKEL (reference sequence). The CDR3 DNA reads as TGTGCCAGCAGCTCCGTTCTCTATGGGCCCCAGCATTTT. Translation gives CASSSVLYGPQHF.

The rearrangement links TRBV7-3 to TRBJ2-3, with D possibly matching TRBD2 (6 bases). Trimming removed 5 bases at V and 0 bases at J, with 15 bases between. This CDR3 region has 16 residues. CDR1 and CDR2 (germline): SGHTA, FQGTGA. As DNA, the CDR3 is TGTGCCAGCAGCCGAGGGGCGGAGGGGAGCACAGATACGCAGTATTTT. It codes for CASSRGAEGSTDTQYF.

V and J are TRBV30 and TRBJ1-1; D gene uncertain. The V gene's germline CDR1 is GTSNPN and CDR2 SVGIG (reference sequence). The CDR3 length is 13 residues. V was shortened by 3 bases and J by 7 bases, with 15 bases between the two germline ends. CDR3 sequence: CAWRELPNFEAFF. The CDR3, as DNA: TGTGCCTGGAGAGAGCTTCCAAACTTTGAAGCTTTCTTT. Combining the CDR3 with reference TRBV30 and TRBJ1-1 gives the whole variable domain SQTIHQWPATLVQPVGSPLSLECTVEGTSNPNLYWYRQAAGRGLQLLFYSVGIGQISSEVPQNLSASRPQDRQFILSSKKLLLSDSGFYLCAWRELPNFEAFFGQGTRLTVV.

The chain couples TRBV4-2 to TRBJ1-2; 8 positions match TRBD1. Germline CDR1 reads LGHNA; CDR2 reads YNFKEQ. The CDR3 sequence is 15 residues long. Unmatched junction bases numbered 9, after V lost 4 bases and J lost 5 bases. Written as DNA, the CDR3 is TGTGCCAGCAGCCCCCCTACGAGACAGGGGTATGGCTACACCTTC. Residues: CASSPPTRQGYGYTF.

This rearrangement joins TRBV19 to TRBJ1-4; 10 bases agree with TRBD1. This CDR3 region has 15 residues. Germline assignment: CDR1 LNHDA and CDR2 SQIVND (reference sequence). V dropped 3 bases and J dropped 6; count of bases not matched to a gene: 4. The CDR3 DNA reads TGTGCCAGTAGTATCCCTGGACAGGGGGATGAAAAACTGTTTTTT. Translation: CASSIPGQGDEKLFF.

This chain connects TRBV29-1 to TRBJ1-1, with 7 bases fitting TRBD1. V lost 7 bases, J lost 0 bases, and 5 bases stayed unmatched. The CDR3 has 13 residues. Germline V gene lookup returns CDR1 SQVTM and CDR2 ANQGSEA. The CDR3 is CSAVRGMNTEAFF. The CDR3 region has the DNA TGCAGCGCCGTCAGGGGGATGAACACTGAAGCTTTCTTT.

V and J are TRBV7-6 and TRBJ1-6; TRBD1 matches 8 bases. Germline V lookup: CDR1 SGHVS, CDR2 FNYEAQ. This CDR3 is 15 amino acids long. Trimming removed 3 bases from V and 6 bases from J; junction bases left unmatched: 4. CDR3 sequence: CASSFGQGFNSPLHF. In DNA, the CDR3 is TGTGCCAGCAGCTTTGGACAGGGTTTTAATTCACCCCTCCACTTT.

V usage is TRBV6-6 and J usage is TRBJ2-1; D is perhaps TRBD2 (5 bases). There are 13 residues in the CDR3. The V gene lost 7 bases and the J gene lost 2 bases, with 9 bases spanning the gap. Germline V lookup: CDR1 MNHNY, CDR2 SVGAGI (reference sequence). The CDR3 reads CASTWTAYNEQFF. The DNA of the CDR3 is TGTGCCAGCACCTGGACTGCCTACAATGAGCAGTTCTTC.

This rearrangement joins TRBV6-5 to TRBJ1-3, with TRBD1 matching over 8 bases. J was trimmed by 4 bases and V by 7 bases; bases with no gene match: 9. Germline V lookup: CDR1 MNHEY, CDR2 SVGAGI. The CDR3 spans 15 residues. This CDR3 reads CASMTGVNSGNTIYF. CDR3 in DNA: TGTGCCAGCATGACAGGGGTTAACTCCGGAAACACCATATATTTT.

The rearrangement uses TRBV4-3 and TRBJ2-7; no clear D gene. In germline, CDR1 is LGHNA, CDR2 YSLEER. The CDR3 has 14 residues. Trimming removed 0 bases from V and 2 bases from J, with 8 bases in between. CDR3 loop: CASSQDTIPYEQYF. CDR3 coding DNA: TGCGCCAGCAGCCAAGATACTATTCCCTACGAGCAGTACTTC.

The V gene is TRBV6-6, the J gene TRBJ1-2; the D is unclear. V lost 4 bases and J 1 base, leaving 10 bases between the germline ends. CDR1 and CDR2 from the germline V gene are MNHNY and SVGAGI (reference sequence). There are 14 residues in the CDR3. The CDR3 region has the DNA TGTGCCAGCAGTTCCAAGACACATAACTATGGCTACACCTTC. This gives the protein CASSSKTHNYGYTF.